This T cell receptor (beta chain) appears in the sequencing data of a study of OX40 agonist ivuxolimab in advanced cancers. At the level of the study: A diagnosis of hepatocellular carcinoma, melanoma, renal cell or head and neck cancer was present in dose-escalation patients.

The table came from immunoSEQ multiplex PCR; TCRdb's copy has only in-frame clones and leaves some out. The profile shows some 63,000 clones, 90% to 95% of them singletons. Looked up from germline, CDR1 is SNHLY and CDR2 is FYNNEI. The V gene lost 1 base and the J gene lost 0 bases, with 6 bases spanning the gap. This CDR3 is 15 amino acids long. Here the sequenced sample was CD4+ or CD8+ T cells sorted from blood, taken in a trial of the OX40 agonist ivuxolimab. The rearrangement links TRBV2 to TRBJ2-2; tentatively, D is TRBD2 (5 bases). The source of this sequence is an adult with an advanced solid tumor such as melanoma, head and neck, liver or kidney cancer. CDR3 sequence reads: CASSEGTSNTGELFF. CDR3 DNA sequence: TGTGCCAGCAGTGAAGGGACTTCGAACACCGGGGAGCTGTTTTTT.